Below, 6 T cell receptor beta chains from the same sample are listed, as sequenced in a study of blood T cells in healthy people across ages. It was with a sample-barcoded 5' primer and a J-beta primer mix that a second PCR of about 6 to 12 cycles was run. TCRdb reprocessed the 5' RACE reads with MiXCR, giving one entry per CDR3 protein. The data contain around 1,500,000 distinct CDR3 sequences, 28% of them singletons. The material sequenced was blood. Receptors originate from a woman under 40 in good health.

This clonotype was counted ten times or more. The chain combines TRBV4-1 with TRBJ2-4, with D maybe TRBD1 (6 bases). The V gene lost 2 bases and the J gene lost 9 bases, with 14 bases spanning the gap. This CDR3 is 14 amino acids long. The germline V gene encodes CDR1 MGHRA and CDR2 YSYEKL. This CDR3 reads CASSQPTGTGIQYF. The CDR3 DNA sequence: TGCGCCAGCAGCCAACCTACAGGGACGGGCATTCAGTACTTC.

This clonotype was seen at least ten times. V is TRBV29-1 and J is TRBJ2-7; TRBD1 is a possible D gene (6 bases). There are 13 residues in the CDR3. Germline CDR1 reads SQVTM; CDR2 reads ANQGSEA. Between the trimmed V and J ends, which lost 2 bases and 2 bases, there was a span of 10 bases. CDR3 in amino acids: CSVEFGQPYEQYF. For the CDR3, the DNA is TGCAGCGTTGAATTCGGACAGCCCTACGAGCAGTACTTC.

This clonotype was found a few times. This rearrangement joins TRBV20-1 to TRBJ2-5; no firm D call. The V gene's germline CDR1 is DFQATT and CDR2 SNEGSKA (reference sequence). With 3 bases removed from V and 3 bases from J, the gap between germline ends came to 8 bases. The CDR3 is 12 residues long. The CDR3 loop reads CSASWLKETQYF. CDR3 nucleotides: TGCAGTGCTAGTTGGCTAAAAGAGACCCAGTACTTC.

Regarding this clonotype: One end of the junction varies from germline; a read error may be responsible. The chain couples TRBV7-9 to TRBJ2-3; the D is unclear. CDR3 length: 13 residues. Germline-derived CDR1 and CDR2 are SEHNR and FQNEAQ (reference sequence). As DNA, the CDR3 is TGTACCAGCAGCCAGCAGGTCACAGATACGCAGTATTTT. Protein product: CTSSQQVTDTQYF. The full variable domain, its missing parts supplied by reference TRBV7-9 and TRBJ2-3, is DTGVSQNPRHKITKRGQNVTFRCDPISEHNRLYWYRQTLGQGPEFLTYFQNEAQLEKSRLLSDRFSAERPKGSFSTLEIQRTEQGDSAMYLCTSSQQVTDTQYFGPGTRLTVL.

The rearrangement joins TRBV6-5 to TRBJ2-1; no definite D call. V lost 0 bases, J lost 5 bases, and 8 bases lay in between. Germline CDR1 MNHEY, CDR2 SVGAGI. CDR3 size: 14 residues. In DNA, the CDR3 is TGTGCCAGCAGTTACTCTTCCAGCGACAATGAGCAGTTCTTC. Translated: CASSYSSSDNEQFF.

This clonotype has a handful of counts. V is TRBV7-2 and J is TRBJ2-1; 9 nucleotides match TRBD1. V was clipped by 3 bases and J by 5 bases; unmatched bases: 5. The CDR3 is made up of 15 amino acids. Germline V gives CDR1 SGHTA, CDR2 FQGNSA. The CDR3 DNA follows: TGTGCCAGCAGCTTCATGGGGACAGGGAACAATGAGCAGTTCTTC. Its translation is CASSFMGTGNNEQFF.